The 16 T cell receptor beta chains given below trace back to one sample, sequenced in a study of T cell responses to AZD1222 COVID-19 vaccine. Profiled with immunoSEQ multiplex PCR; TCRdb holds only in-frame clones, not every one. The profile covers more than 95,000 clones, with about 90% appearing a single time and 7.5% to 8% taken by the ten largest. The material was peripheral blood, obtained on day 0 of AZD1222 vaccination. These receptors were collected from an adult in good health.

CDR3 bases: TGTGCCAGCCTAATTTGGGACAGGGACCACGAGCAGTACTTC. Amino acids: CASLIWDRDHEQYF. This rearrangement joins TRBV6-5 to TRBJ2-7; TRBD1 aligns across 9 bases. The CDR3 has 14 amino acids. V was pared by 8 bases and J by 5 bases, with 10 bases of the junction left unmatched. Germline CDR1 reads MNHEY; CDR2 reads SVGAGI.

The chain has TRBV7-6 and TRBJ2-5; 11 nucleotides align to TRBD2. CDR1 is SGHVS and CDR2 is FNYEAQ in the germline V gene. This CDR3 is built from 16 residues. J lost 7 bases, V lost 0 bases, and 7 bases had no gene match. This CDR3 is CASSLASGGAGATQYF. Here the CDR3 DNA reads TGTGCCAGCAGCTTAGCTAGCGGGGGGGCCGGAGCGACCCAGTACTTC.

The rearrangement links TRBV28 to TRBJ2-3; D ambiguous. Germline CDR1 MDHEN, CDR2 SYDVKM. V was cut by 3 bases and J by 3 bases, with 19 bases left in between. The CDR3 contains 17 residues. CDR3 region: CASSLFIGLQGTDTQYF. In DNA, the CDR3 is TGTGCCAGCAGTTTGTTTATAGGCCTCCAAGGAACAGATACGCAGTATTTT.

The genes are TRBV7-9 and TRBJ1-5; the D gene is possibly TRBD1 (5 bases). CDR1 and CDR2 (germline): SEHNR, FQNEAQ (reference sequence). Trimming removed 3 bases from V and 6 bases from J, with 15 bases in between. The CDR3 sequence is 15 residues long. The CDR3 DNA sequence: TGTGCCAGCAGCTTGGTGGAGGGGTTGGGTCAGCCCCAGCATTTT. It encodes CASSLVEGLGQPQHF.

The V gene is TRBV19, the J gene TRBJ2-7, with 11 nucleotides matching TRBD2. There are 14 residues in the CDR3. V was clipped by 6 bases and J by 2 bases; unmatched bases: 3. Germline V lookup: CDR1 LNHDA, CDR2 SQIVND (reference sequence). The CDR3: CASSGTSGPYEQYF. CDR3 coding DNA: TGTGCCAGTAGCGGGACTAGCGGACCCTACGAGCAGTACTTC.

Concerning this clone itself: The germline gene is not matched at one end of the junction; a read error may be the cause. The chain joins TRBV18 to TRBJ2-7, with 8 bases matching TRBD1. The CDR3 is 13 amino acids. The germline CDR1 and CDR2 sequences are KGHSH and LQKENI. CDR3 sequence reads: CASSPGQGAKGHF. In DNA form, the CDR3 reads TGTGCCAGCTCACCAGGGCAGGGGGCTAAGGGGCACTTC.

The chain recombines TRBV19 with TRBJ1-2; D may be TRBD1 (6 bases). CDR1 is LNHDA, CDR2 SQIVND, per germline (reference sequence). The ends were cut back, 1 base at V and 7 bases at J, with 10 bases in the middle. The CDR3 is 13 amino acids. CDR3 DNA sequence: TGTGCCAGTAGTATAGCGGTGGGGGCTGGCTACACCTTC. It is translated as CASSIAVGAGYTF. Full variable domain (outside the CDR3, taken from reference TRBV19 and TRBJ1-2): DGGITQSPKYLFRKEGQNVTLSCEQNLNHDAMYWYRQDPGQGLRLIYYSQIVNDFQKGDIAEGYSVSREKKESFPLTVTSAQKNPTAFYLCASSIAVGAGYTFGSGTRLTVV.

The gene calls are TRBV7-8 and TRBJ1-2; tentative D call: TRBD1 (5 bases). The CDR3 has 16 amino acids. Germline CDR1 is SGHVS and CDR2 is FQNEAQ. V lost 4 bases to trimming and J lost 1 base, with 16 bases between them. This CDR3 reads CASSWETAPLNYGYTF. The CDR3 DNA reads as TGTGCCAGCAGCTGGGAGACAGCGCCCCTTAACTATGGCTACACCTTC.

The chain recombines TRBV5-1 with TRBJ2-3, with 9 bases lining up with TRBD1. Per the germline V gene, CDR1 is SGHRS and CDR2 is YFSETQ. The V segment lost 5 bases and the J segment 0 bases; nucleotides outside the gene matches: 4. The CDR3 spans 15 residues. CDR3 nucleotide sequence: TGCGCCAGCAGGGCCGGGACAGGGAGCACAGATACGCAGTATTTT. It yields the protein CASRAGTGSTDTQYF. The variable domain in full, with the rest retrieved from reference TRBV5-1 and TRBJ2-3, is KAGVTQTPRYLIKTRGQQVTLSCSPISGHRSVSWYQQTPGQGLQFLFEYFSETQRNKGNFPGRFSGRQFSNSRSEMNVSTLELGDSALYLCASRAGTGSTDTQYFGPGTRLTVL.

V and J are TRBV19 and TRBJ1-4; tentative D call: TRBD1 (6 bases). The CDR3 consists of 16 residues. Trimming cost V 5 bases and J 4 bases, with 17 bases left between them. The germline gives CDR1 LNHDA, CDR2 SQIVND (reference sequence). This CDR3 reads CASSPLGGLNNEKLFF. The CDR3 DNA reads as TGTGCCAGTAGTCCCTTGGGGGGGCTCAATAATGAAAAACTGTTTTTT.

The chain is built from TRBV6-1 and TRBJ1-5, with D hard to call. CDR3 size: 15 residues. CDR1 MNHNS and CDR2 SASEGT come from the germline V gene. The V gene lost 3 bases and the J gene lost 7 bases, with 16 bases spanning the gap. CDR3 bases: TGTGCCAGCAGTGAGGGGATGGGTCTTCGGCAGCCCCAGCATTTT. Translating gives CASSEGMGLRQPQHF.

The chain employs TRBV2 and TRBJ1-5, with 8 bases lining up with TRBD1. The germline V gene encodes CDR1 SNHLY and CDR2 FYNNEI. This CDR3 is built from 15 residues. Trimming at V came to 6 bases and at J to 2 bases, leaving 6 bases not matched to a gene. The CDR3 spells CASSVQGAGNQPQHF. The CDR3 DNA sequence: TGTGCCAGCAGCGTCCAGGGGGCTGGCAATCAGCCCCAGCATTTT. Full variable domain (outside the CDR3, taken from reference TRBV2 and TRBJ1-5): EPEVTQTPSHQVTQMGQEVILRCVPISNHLYFYWYRQILGQKVEFLVSFYNNEISEKSEIFDDQFSVERPDGSNFTLKIRSTKLEDSAMYFCASSVQGAGNQPQHFGDGTRLSIL.

The chain employs TRBV28 and TRBJ1-2; a weak D match, TRBD1 (6 bases). Germline lookup yields CDR1 MDHEN and CDR2 SYDVKM. This CDR3 contains 14 residues. V lost 6 bases and J 7 bases, leaving 18 bases between the germline ends. Written as DNA, the CDR3 is TGTGCCAGCAGCCCTCTGAGGACAGTCGGTGGCTACACCTTC. It yields the protein CASSPLRTVGGYTF.

CDR3 DNA: TGTGCCAGCAGTTCGAACGACAGGGTAGATAATGAAAAACTGTTTTTT. As protein: CASSSNDRVDNEKLFF. The rearrangement joins TRBV28 to TRBJ1-4; 7 nucleotides match TRBD1. Germline CDR1 MDHEN, CDR2 SYDVKM. The CDR3 contains 16 residues. Trimming at V came to 4 bases and at J to 4 bases, leaving 9 bases not matched to a gene.

The chain links TRBV3-1 (or the pseudogene TRBV3-2) to TRBJ2-7; the D gene is possibly TRBD1 (7 bases). In germline, CDR1 is LGHDT, CDR2 YNNKEL (reference sequence). Trimming removed 4 bases at V and 3 bases at J, with 13 bases between. The CDR3 runs to 14 residues. The CDR3 DNA sequence: TGTGCCAGCAGCCGAGGCGGGACAGACTACGAGCAGTACTTC. The encoded protein is CASSRGGTDYEQYF.

V usage is TRBV24-1 and J usage is TRBJ1-1; possible D gene TRBD1, 6 bases. V was clipped by 4 bases and J by 5 bases, with 16 bases between them. The CDR3 runs to 15 residues. Germline V CDR1 and CDR2: KGHDR, SFDVKD. CDR3 bases: TGTGCCACCAGTGACGGGGGGGGCTCTAGGACTGAAGCTTTCTTT. Amino acid sequence: CATSDGGGSRTEAFF.